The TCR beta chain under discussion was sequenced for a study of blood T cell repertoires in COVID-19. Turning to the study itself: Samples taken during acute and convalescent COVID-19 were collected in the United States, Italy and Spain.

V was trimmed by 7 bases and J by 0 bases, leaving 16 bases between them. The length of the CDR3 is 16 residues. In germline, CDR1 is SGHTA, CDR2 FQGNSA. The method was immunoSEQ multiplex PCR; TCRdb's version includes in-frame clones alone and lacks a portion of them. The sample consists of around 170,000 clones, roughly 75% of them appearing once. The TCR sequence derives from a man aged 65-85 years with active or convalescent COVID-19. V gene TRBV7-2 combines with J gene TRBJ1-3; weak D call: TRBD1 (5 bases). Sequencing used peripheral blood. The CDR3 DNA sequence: TGTGCCAGCACCTCAACTCCGGGGGACTCTGGAAACACCATATATTTT. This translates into CASTSTPGDSGNTIYF.